This T cell receptor beta chain emerged from a study of blood T cells in healthy people across ages. Study conclusions and caveats: The lack of PBMC sorting stopped any conclusive naive versus antigen-experienced comparison. Roughly linear declines in TCR beta diversity per million T cells occurred with age.

Comment on this clonotype: Its antigen is not known.

The CDR3 is made up of 15 amino acids. Trimming left V 6 bases short and J 9 bases short, with 22 bases between. The germline V gene encodes CDR1 SGHAT and CDR2 FQNNGV. Primers used in a second PCR of roughly 7 to 12 cycles were a sample-barcoded 5' primer and a J-beta primer mix. Unique molecular identifiers of 12 random nucleotides labeled each cDNA. MiXCR, run by TCRdb on the 5' RACE reads, gives a single entry per CDR3 protein. The sample includes roughly 900,000 distinct CDR3 sequences, around 30% seen only once; the top ten take roughly 17%. The chain employs TRBV11-2 and TRBJ2-3; tentative D call: TRBD2 (7 bases). The clonotype comes from an elderly woman in good health. Sequences were obtained from blood. CDR3 bases: TGTGCCAGCAGAGGACTAGGGGGGACCCGTGACACGCAGTATTTT. Translation gives CASRGLGGTRDTQYF.